The 7 T cell receptor beta chains below all came from one sample that was sequenced in a study of human T cells and chemical hapten exposure. Extraction yielded total RNA from whole blood (unfractionated). One entry per CDR3 protein results from TCRdb running MiXCR on the 5' RACE reads. The sample shows approximately 150,000 distinct CDR3 sequences, 4.1% of them seen only once. These receptors all come from a female donor in good health.

This clonotype was picked up many times. The rearrangement links TRBV6-5 to TRBJ2-7; D ambiguous. Germline V gene lookup returns CDR1 MNHEY and CDR2 SVGAGI. This CDR3 region has 13 residues. Deletions cut 4 bases from V and 4 bases from J, with 11 bases between. CDR3 residues: CASSSRQLYEQYF. CDR3 coding DNA: TGTGCCAGCAGTTCCCGTCAACTGTACGAGCAGTACTTC.

This clonotype has ten or more counts. The chain recombines TRBV20-1 with TRBJ2-7; TRBD1 is a possible D gene (7 bases). Between the trimmed V and J ends, which lost 3 bases and 2 bases, there was a span of 20 bases. The V gene's germline CDR1 is DFQATT and CDR2 SNEGSKA (reference sequence). This CDR3 comprises 16 residues. Written as DNA, the CDR3 is TGCAGTGCTAGGAGTGGGGCGGGACAGTCGGCCTACGAGCAGTACTTC. It codes for CSARSGAGQSAYEQYF.

This clonotype was counted at least ten times. The V gene is TRBV2, the J gene TRBJ2-7; D gene uncertain. CDR1 is SNHLY and CDR2 is FYNNEI in the germline V gene. CDR3 length equals 13 residues. The V and J ends lost 3 bases and 4 bases respectively, with 10 bases between them. CDR3 amino acids: CASSDSKGYEQYF. In nucleotides, the CDR3 is TGTGCCAGCAGTGACTCCAAAGGGTACGAGCAGTACTTC.

This clonotype was seen at least ten times. The chain couples TRBV18 to TRBJ2-7; perhaps TRBD2 as D (5 bases). The CDR3 consists of 13 residues. CDR1 and CDR2 from the germline V gene are KGHSH and LQKENI. The V end was cut by 4 bases, the J end by 2 bases, with 9 bases between. The CDR3 nucleotides are TGTGCCAGCTCACGGGCGGGCCCCTACGAGCAGTACTTC. Protein: CASSRAGPYEQYF.

This clonotype was detected a few times. V usage is TRBV3-1 and J usage is TRBJ2-1; D unresolved. CDR1 is LGHDT and CDR2 is YNNKEL in the germline V gene (reference sequence). The CDR3 runs to 13 residues. The V gene lost 6 bases and the J gene lost 6 bases, with 12 bases spanning the gap. The CDR3 sequence is CASRVSAGNEQFF. CDR3 DNA sequence: TGTGCCAGCAGGGTTTCAGCAGGCAATGAGCAGTTCTTC.

This clonotype was seen a few times. The chain recombines TRBV4-3 with TRBJ1-2; 8 nucleotides match TRBD1. The CDR3 has 15 amino acids. Germline lookup yields CDR1 LGHNA and CDR2 YSLEER. The J segment lost 3 bases and the V segment lost 4 bases, leaving 7 bases of the junction unmatched. CDR3 sequence: CASSRGQGSDYGYTF. CDR3 DNA: TGCGCCAGCAGCCGAGGACAGGGAAGCGACTATGGCTACACCTTC.

This clonotype was counted ten times or more. The genes are TRBV27 and TRBJ2-7; 8 nucleotides line up with TRBD2. V gave up 1 base and J gave up 3 bases; unmatched junction bases: 8. Per germline, CDR1 MNHEY and CDR2 SMNVEV (reference sequence). This CDR3 spans 16 amino acids. The CDR3 region is CASSLLGGGNDYEQYF. The CDR3 nucleotides read TGTGCCAGCAGTTTATTAGGCGGGGGGAACGACTACGAGCAGTACTTC.